The rows below give T cell receptor beta chains drawn from one sample of a study of OX40 agonist ivuxolimab in advanced cancers. Profiled with immunoSEQ multiplex PCR; TCRdb holds only in-frame clones, not every one. The sample has around 64,000 clones, 91% seen once. Specimen: CD4+ or CD8+ T cells sorted from blood, collected in a trial of the OX40 agonist ivuxolimab. The receptor source for this set is an adult with an advanced solid tumor such as melanoma, head and neck, liver or kidney cancer. CDR3s include the opening cysteine and the closing phenylalanine or tryptophan. Each record gives: V gene, CDR3 protein.

v_gene: TRBV7-7; CDR3aa: CASSPSLRSQETQYF
v_gene: TRBV14; CDR3aa: CASSEKASYEQYF
v_gene: TRBV6-6; CDR3aa: CASSYGGTGELFF
v_gene: TRBV7-9; CDR3aa: CASSGASGGTHNEQFF
v_gene: TRBV4-1; CDR3aa: CASSQGRMYYNEQFF
v_gene: TRBV19; CDR3aa: CASSISEFMNTEAFF
v_gene: TRBV5-6; CDR3aa: CASSLSGGADNSPLHF
v_gene: TRBV5-1; CDR3aa: CASSLAVGNTEAFF
v_gene: TRBV9; CDR3aa: CASSASVATNEKLFF
v_gene: TRBV19; CDR3aa: CASSFQASYEQYF
v_gene: TRBV6-5; CDR3aa: CASSYSTGSGSYEQYF
v_gene: TRBV4-3; CDR3aa: CASSQAGQGNGYTF
v_gene: TRBV4-3; CDR3aa: CASSQDTSGQTYEQYF
v_gene: TRBV21-1; CDR3aa: CASSKDGLAGEETQYF
v_gene: TRBV9; CDR3aa: CASSVGAGSTDTQYF
v_gene: TRBV11-1; CDR3aa: CASSLTGIEEQFF
v_gene: TRBV7-8; CDR3aa: CASSLAQRGYNEQFF
v_gene: TRBV11-3; CDR3aa: CASSLAGLVIGHEQFF
v_gene: TRBV12-5; CDR3aa: CASGLGGQGSTGELFF
v_gene: TRBV27; CDR3aa: CASSLSRTNEQYF
v_gene: TRBV7-8; CDR3aa: CASSLGSGSGSYNEQFF
v_gene: TRBV2; CDR3aa: CASVYGQGTYEQYF
v_gene: TRBV30; CDR3aa: CAWSTDSNTEAFF
v_gene: TRBV28; CDR3aa: CASSPLGTGIDYGYTF
v_gene: TRBV28; CDR3aa: CASTSIEVRAQGAGEKLFF
v_gene: TRBV5-6; CDR3aa: CASSPLGQGVAGANVLTF
v_gene: TRBV6-1; CDR3aa: CASSGGYNLYEQYF
v_gene: TRBV15; CDR3aa: CATSRGTGASGNTIYF
v_gene: TRBV28; CDR3aa: CASSSRQGGGYEQYF
v_gene: TRBV2; CDR3aa: CASSESVGQSYNEQFF
v_gene: TRBV28; CDR3aa: CASSWHGGGYTF
v_gene: TRBV28; CDR3aa: CASTHRGGNTIYF
v_gene: TRBV7-9; CDR3aa: CASSQERTELIYGYTF
v_gene: TRBV27; CDR3aa: CASGTGTLGYTF
v_gene: TRBV23-1; CDR3aa: CASSKDRVDTEAFF
v_gene: TRBV28; CDR3aa: CASSRAPGEQYF
v_gene: TRBV7-8; CDR3aa: CASSLGAVEQYF
v_gene: TRBV4-3; CDR3aa: CASSQFPGLTYEQYF
v_gene: TRBV7-3; CDR3aa: CASSPLAGVGTGELFF
v_gene: TRBV7-8; CDR3aa: CASSLARWERVTDTQYF
v_gene: TRBV6-1; CDR3aa: CASSELPGPNNEQFF
v_gene: TRBV5-4; CDR3aa: CASSGQGSNYEQYF
v_gene: TRBV4-3; CDR3aa: CASSQDWGETNTGELFF
v_gene: TRBV6-5; CDR3aa: CASRGTGVTGELFF
v_gene: TRBV28; CDR3aa: CASSSYREAGNTEAFF
v_gene: TRBV13; CDR3aa: CASSLDRVGQETQYF